The next 8 T cell receptor beta chains were all read from a single sample in a study of shared T cell receptors in the human thymus. TCRdb's table, derived via immunoSEQ multiplex PCR, lists solely in-frame clones and lacks some. Of 700,000 to 750,000 clones listed, approximately 85% are singletons. The sample was also reused in another study, on human thymus T cells.

The sample consisted of thymocytes. These receptor sequences come from a girl less than two years old with a congenital heart defect.

This chain links TRBV4-1 with TRBJ1-1; tentatively, D is TRBD1 (5 bases). CDR1 and CDR2 (germline): MGHRA, YSYEKL. V dropped 0 bases and J dropped 0 bases, with 11 bases sitting between them. This CDR3 is 16 amino acids long. Here the CDR3 reads CASSQEFREVNTEAFF. CDR3 nucleotide sequence: TGCGCCAGCAGCCAAGAATTCAGGGAAGTGAACACTGAAGCTTTCTTT.

The J gene is TRBJ2-3, the V gene TRBV7-9; 7 bases map to TRBD2. Germline trimming cut 5 bases from V and 2 bases from J; bases unmatched to any gene: 16. The CDR3 loop spans 18 amino acids. Germline V lookup: CDR1 SEHNR, CDR2 FQNEAQ (reference sequence). CDR3 coding DNA: TGTGCCAGCAGCCGCAACCGGGGGGACGACAAATTCACAGATACGCAGTATTTT. Its translation is CASSRNRGDDKFTDTQYF.

The chain couples TRBV12-5 to TRBJ1-1; D is unclear. Germline CDR1 and CDR2: LGHNT and FRNRAP. The CDR3 runs to 12 residues. The ends were cut back, 8 bases at V and 1 base at J, with 8 bases in the middle. This CDR3 is CASSEGNTEAFF. CDR3 in DNA: TGTGCTAGTTCAGAGGGGAACACTGAAGCTTTCTTT.

The rearrangement uses TRBV4-3 and TRBJ2-2; perhaps TRBD1 as D (6 bases). V lost 0 bases and J lost 0, with 11 bases in between. Germline V gene lookup returns CDR1 LGHNA and CDR2 YSLEER. This CDR3 has 17 residues. CDR3 nucleotide sequence: TGCGCCAGCAGCCAAGAGTTGGGGGCCCCGAACACCGGGGAGCTGTTTTTT. Its translation is CASSQELGAPNTGELFF.

Note on this clone: This same CDR3 is encoded by further DNA sequences in the sample. V is TRBV5-1 and J is TRBJ1-2, with TRBD1 matching 8 bases. Trimming at V came to 4 bases and at J to 6 bases, leaving 2 bases not matched to a gene. This CDR3 region has 12 residues. CDR1 and CDR2 (germline): SGHRS, YFSETQ. The CDR3: CASSGQGNGYTF. In nucleotides, the CDR3 is TGCGCCAGCAGCGGACAGGGAAATGGCTACACCTTC.

The chain joins TRBV7-2 to TRBJ1-1; the match to TRBD1 covers 8 bases. Per the germline V gene, CDR1 is SGHTA and CDR2 is FQGNSA. Trimming removed 5 bases from V and 6 bases from J; junction bases left unmatched: 8. This CDR3 contains 14 residues. The CDR3 region is CASSATGGMAEAFF. The CDR3 DNA reads as TGTGCCAGCAGCGCAACAGGGGGAATGGCTGAAGCTTTCTTT.

The chain recombines TRBV5-6 with TRBJ1-3; D unclear. Germline V gene sequence: CDR1 SGHDT, CDR2 YYEEEE. V gave up 1 base and J gave up 0 bases, with 11 bases separating them. This CDR3 comprises 16 residues. CDR3 sequence reads: CASSLIGSVSGNTIYF. The CDR3, as DNA: TGTGCCAGCAGCTTGATAGGGAGCGTCTCTGGAAACACCATATATTTT.

The chain couples TRBV30 to TRBJ1-5; TRBD1 matches at 7 bases. Germline lookup yields CDR1 GTSNPN and CDR2 SVGIG (reference sequence). The CDR3 has 14 residues. Losses at the gene ends were 4 bases for V and 4 bases for J; bases not matched to a gene: 7. As DNA, the CDR3 is TGTGCCTGGAAGAACGGGACAGTTAATCAGCCCCAGCATTTT. Protein: CAWKNGTVNQPQHF.